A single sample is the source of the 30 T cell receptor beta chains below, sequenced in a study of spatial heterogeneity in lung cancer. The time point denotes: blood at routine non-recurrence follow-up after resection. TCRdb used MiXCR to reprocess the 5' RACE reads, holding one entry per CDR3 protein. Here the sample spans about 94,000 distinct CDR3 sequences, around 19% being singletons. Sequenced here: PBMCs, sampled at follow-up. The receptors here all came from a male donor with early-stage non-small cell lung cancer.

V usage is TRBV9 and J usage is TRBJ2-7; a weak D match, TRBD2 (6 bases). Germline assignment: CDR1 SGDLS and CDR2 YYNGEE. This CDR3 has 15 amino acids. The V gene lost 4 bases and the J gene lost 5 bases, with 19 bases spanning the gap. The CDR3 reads CASSLRPGRNHEQYF. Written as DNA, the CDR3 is TGTGCCAGCAGCCTCCGGCCCGGGAGAAATCACGAGCAGTACTTC. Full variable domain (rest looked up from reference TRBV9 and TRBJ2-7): DSGVTQTPKHLITATGQRVTLRCSPRSGDLSVYWYQQSLDQGLQFLIQYYNGEERAKGNILERFSAQQFPDLHSELNLSSLELGDSALYFCASSLRPGRNHEQYFGPGTRLTVT.

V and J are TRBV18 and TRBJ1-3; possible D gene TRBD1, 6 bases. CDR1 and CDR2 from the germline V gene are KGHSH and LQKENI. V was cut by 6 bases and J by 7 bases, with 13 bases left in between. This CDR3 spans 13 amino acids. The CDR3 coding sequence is TGTGCCAGCTCGACAGGCCGCGGTAACACCATATATTTT. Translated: CASSTGRGNTIYF.

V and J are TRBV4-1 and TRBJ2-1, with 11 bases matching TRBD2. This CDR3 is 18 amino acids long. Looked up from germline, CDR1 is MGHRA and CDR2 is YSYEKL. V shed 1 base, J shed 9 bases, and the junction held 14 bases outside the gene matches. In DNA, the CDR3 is TGCGCCAGCAGCCAAGCCCTACTTTCTAGCGGGAGGTCCGGTGAGCAGTTCTTC. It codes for CASSQALLSSGRSGEQFF.

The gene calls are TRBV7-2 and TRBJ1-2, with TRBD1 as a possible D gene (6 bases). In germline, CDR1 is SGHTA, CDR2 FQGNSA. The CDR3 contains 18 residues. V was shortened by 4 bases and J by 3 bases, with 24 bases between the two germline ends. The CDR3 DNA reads TGTGCCAGCAGCTCCATACCGGGGGGCCTCCTCGTAGACTATGGCTACACCTTC. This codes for CASSSIPGGLLVDYGYTF.

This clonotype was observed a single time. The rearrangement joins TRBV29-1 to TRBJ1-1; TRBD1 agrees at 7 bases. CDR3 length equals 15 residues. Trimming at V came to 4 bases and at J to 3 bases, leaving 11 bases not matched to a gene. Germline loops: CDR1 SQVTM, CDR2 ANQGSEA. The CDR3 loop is CSVGVIGTAHTEAFF. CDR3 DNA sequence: TGCAGCGTTGGGGTAATCGGGACAGCTCACACTGAAGCTTTCTTT.

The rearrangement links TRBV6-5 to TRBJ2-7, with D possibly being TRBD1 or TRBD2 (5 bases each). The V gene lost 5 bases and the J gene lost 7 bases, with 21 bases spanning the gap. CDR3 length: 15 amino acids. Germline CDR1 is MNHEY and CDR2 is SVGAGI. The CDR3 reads CASSDNPLAGAEQYF. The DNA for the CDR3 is TGTGCCAGCAGTGACAACCCCCTGGCCGGGGCGGAGCAGTACTTC.

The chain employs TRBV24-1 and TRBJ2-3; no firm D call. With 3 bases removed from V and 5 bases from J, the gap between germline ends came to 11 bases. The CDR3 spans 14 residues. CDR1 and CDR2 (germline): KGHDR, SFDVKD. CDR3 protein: CATSDRLVQDTQYF. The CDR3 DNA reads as TGTGCCACCAGTGATCGTCTAGTTCAAGATACGCAGTATTTT.

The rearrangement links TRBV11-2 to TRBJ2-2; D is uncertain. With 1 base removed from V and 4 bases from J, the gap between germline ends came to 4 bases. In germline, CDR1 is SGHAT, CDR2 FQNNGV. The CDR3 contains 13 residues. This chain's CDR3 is CASSLVSTGELFF. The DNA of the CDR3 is TGTGCCAGCAGCTTAGTTAGCACCGGGGAGCTGTTTTTT.

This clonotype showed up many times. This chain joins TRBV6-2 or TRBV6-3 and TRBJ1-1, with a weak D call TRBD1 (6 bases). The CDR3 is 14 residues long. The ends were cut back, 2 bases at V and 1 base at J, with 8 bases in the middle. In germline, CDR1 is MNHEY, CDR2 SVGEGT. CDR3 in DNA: TGTGCCAGCAGTTACCTACAGGGGAACACTGAAGCTTTCTTT. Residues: CASSYLQGNTEAFF.

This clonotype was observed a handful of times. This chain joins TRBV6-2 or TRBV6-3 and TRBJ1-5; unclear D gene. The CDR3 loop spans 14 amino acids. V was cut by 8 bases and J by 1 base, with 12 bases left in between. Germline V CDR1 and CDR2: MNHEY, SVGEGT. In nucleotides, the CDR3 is TGTGCCAGCGCCCAGACCATCAGCAATCAGCCCCAGCATTTT. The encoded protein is CASAQTISNQPQHF.

CDR3 bases: TGCGCCAGCAGCTTGGAACAGAACACTGAAGCTTTCTTT. It translates to CASSLEQNTEAFF. The chain joins TRBV5-1 to TRBJ1-1; D call uncertain. V dropped 0 bases and J dropped 1 base, with 4 bases sitting between them. Germline lookup yields CDR1 SGHRS and CDR2 YFSETQ. The CDR3 has 13 residues.

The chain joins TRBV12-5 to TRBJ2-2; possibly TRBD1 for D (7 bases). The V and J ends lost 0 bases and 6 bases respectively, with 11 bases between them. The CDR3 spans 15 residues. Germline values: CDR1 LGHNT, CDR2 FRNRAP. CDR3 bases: TGTGCTAGTGGTTTGGTTCAGGGGGGCCCCGGGGAGCTGTTTTTT. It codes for CASGLVQGGPGELFF. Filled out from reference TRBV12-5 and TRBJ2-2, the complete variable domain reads DARVTQTPRHKVTEMGQEVTMRCQPILGHNTVFWYRQTMMQGLELLAYFRNRAPLDDSGMPKDRFSAEMPDATLATLKIQPSEPRDSAVYFCASGLVQGGPGELFFGEGSRLTVL.

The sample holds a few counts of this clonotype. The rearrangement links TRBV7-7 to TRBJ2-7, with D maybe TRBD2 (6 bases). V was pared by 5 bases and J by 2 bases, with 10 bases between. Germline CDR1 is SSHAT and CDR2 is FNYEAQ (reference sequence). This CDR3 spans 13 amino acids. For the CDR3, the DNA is TGTGCCAGCAGCCCCGGGAGTCCCTACGAGCAGTACTTC. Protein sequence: CASSPGSPYEQYF.

The CDR3 loop is CASSLASGTLFSGNTIYF. DNA for the CDR3: TGCGCCAGCAGCTTGGCGTCCGGCACCTTGTTCTCTGGAAACACCATATATTTT. This sequence joins TRBV5-1 and TRBJ1-3; D is uncertain. Deletions cut 0 bases from V and 0 bases from J, with 16 bases between. This CDR3 region has 18 residues. CDR1 SGHRS and CDR2 YFSETQ come from the germline V gene.

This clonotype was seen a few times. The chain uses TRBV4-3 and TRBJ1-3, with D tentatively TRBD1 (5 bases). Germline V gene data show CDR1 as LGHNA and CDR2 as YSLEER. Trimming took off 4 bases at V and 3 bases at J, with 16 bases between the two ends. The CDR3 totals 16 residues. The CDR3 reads CASSLSEWGNGNTIYF. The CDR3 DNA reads TGCGCCAGCAGCCTCTCAGAGTGGGGGAATGGAAACACCATATATTTT.

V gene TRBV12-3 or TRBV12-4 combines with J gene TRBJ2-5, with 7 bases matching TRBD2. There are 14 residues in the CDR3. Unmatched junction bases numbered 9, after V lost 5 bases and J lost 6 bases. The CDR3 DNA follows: TGTGCCAGCAGTACCGGGACTATGGGACAGACCCAGTACTTC. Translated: CASSTGTMGQTQYF.

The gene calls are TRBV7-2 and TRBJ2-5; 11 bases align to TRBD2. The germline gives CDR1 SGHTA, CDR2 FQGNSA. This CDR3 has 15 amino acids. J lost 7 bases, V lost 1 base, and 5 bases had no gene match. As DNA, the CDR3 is TGTGCCAGCAGCTTAGGGCTAGCGGGGGGCGTGACCCAGTACTTC. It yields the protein CASSLGLAGGVTQYF.

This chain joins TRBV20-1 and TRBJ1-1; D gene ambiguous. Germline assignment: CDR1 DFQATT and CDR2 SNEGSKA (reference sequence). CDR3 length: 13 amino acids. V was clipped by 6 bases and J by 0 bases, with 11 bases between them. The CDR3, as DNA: TGCAGTGCAACCACAGACATGAACACTGAAGCTTTCTTT. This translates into CSATTDMNTEAFF.

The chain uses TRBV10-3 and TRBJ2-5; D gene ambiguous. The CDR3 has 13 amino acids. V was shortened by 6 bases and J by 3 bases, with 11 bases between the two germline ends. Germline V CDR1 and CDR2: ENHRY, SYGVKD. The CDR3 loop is CAISMGREETQYF. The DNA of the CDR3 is TGTGCCATCAGCATGGGAAGGGAAGAGACCCAGTACTTC.

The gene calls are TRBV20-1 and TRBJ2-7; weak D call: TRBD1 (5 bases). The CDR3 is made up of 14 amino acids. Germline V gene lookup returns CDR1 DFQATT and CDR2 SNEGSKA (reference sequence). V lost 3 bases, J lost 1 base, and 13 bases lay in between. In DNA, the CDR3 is TGCAGTGCTAGGGGGCTAGATAGGTCCTACGAGCAGTACTTC. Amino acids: CSARGLDRSYEQYF.

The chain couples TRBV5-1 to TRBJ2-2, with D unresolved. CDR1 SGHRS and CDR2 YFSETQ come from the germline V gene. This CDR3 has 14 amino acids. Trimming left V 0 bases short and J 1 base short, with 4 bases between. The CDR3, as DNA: TGCGCCAGCAGCTTGGAACTGAACACCGGGGAGCTGTTTTTT. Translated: CASSLELNTGELFF.

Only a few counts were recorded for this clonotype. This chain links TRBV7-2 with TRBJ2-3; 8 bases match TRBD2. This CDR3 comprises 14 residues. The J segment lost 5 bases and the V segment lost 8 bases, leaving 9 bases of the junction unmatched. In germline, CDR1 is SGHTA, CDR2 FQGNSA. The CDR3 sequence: CASGSVAGLDTQYF. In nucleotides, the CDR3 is TGTGCCAGCGGGTCGGTAGCGGGATTAGATACGCAGTATTTT.

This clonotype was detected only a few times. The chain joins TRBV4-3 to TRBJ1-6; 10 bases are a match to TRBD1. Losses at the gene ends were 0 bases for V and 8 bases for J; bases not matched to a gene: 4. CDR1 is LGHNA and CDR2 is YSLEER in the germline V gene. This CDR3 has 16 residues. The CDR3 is CASSQDQDRGYSPLHF. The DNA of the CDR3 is TGCGCCAGCAGCCAAGATCAGGACAGGGGGTATTCACCCCTCCACTTT.

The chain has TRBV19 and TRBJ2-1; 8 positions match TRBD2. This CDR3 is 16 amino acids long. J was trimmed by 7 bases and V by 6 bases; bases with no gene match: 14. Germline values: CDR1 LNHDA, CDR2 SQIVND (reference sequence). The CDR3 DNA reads TGTGCCAGTAGAATAAGGGGTGGCGGGAGGCGTAATGAGCAGTTCTTC. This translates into CASRIRGGGRRNEQFF.

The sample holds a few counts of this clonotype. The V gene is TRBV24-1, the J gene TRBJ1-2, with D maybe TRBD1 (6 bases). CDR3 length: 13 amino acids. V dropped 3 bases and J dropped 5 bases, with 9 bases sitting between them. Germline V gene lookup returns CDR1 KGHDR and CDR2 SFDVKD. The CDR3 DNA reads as TGTGCCACCAGTGATGGTACAGGGTATGGCTACACCTTC. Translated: CATSDGTGYGYTF.

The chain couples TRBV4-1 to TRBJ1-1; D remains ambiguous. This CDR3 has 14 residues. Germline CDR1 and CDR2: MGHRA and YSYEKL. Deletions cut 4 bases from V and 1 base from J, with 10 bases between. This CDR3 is CASSPDNRNTEAFF. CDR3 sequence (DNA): TGCGCCAGCAGCCCAGACAACCGGAACACTGAAGCTTTCTTT.

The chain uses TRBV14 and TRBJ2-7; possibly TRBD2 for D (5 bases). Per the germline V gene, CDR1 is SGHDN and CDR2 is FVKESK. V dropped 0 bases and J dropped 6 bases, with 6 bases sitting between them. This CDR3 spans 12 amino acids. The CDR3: CASSQDGVEQYF. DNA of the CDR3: TGTGCCAGCAGCCAAGACGGGGTCGAGCAGTACTTC.

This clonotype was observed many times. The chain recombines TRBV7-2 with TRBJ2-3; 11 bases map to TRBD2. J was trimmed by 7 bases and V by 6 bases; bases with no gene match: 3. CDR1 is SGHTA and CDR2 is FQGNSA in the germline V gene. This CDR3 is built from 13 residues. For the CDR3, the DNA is TGTGCCAGCAGACTAGCGGGGGAAAATACGCAGTATTTT. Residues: CASRLAGENTQYF. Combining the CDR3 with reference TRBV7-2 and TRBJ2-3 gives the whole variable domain GAGVSQSPSNKVTEKGKDVELRCDPISGHTALYWYRQSLGQGLEFLIYFQGNSAPDKSGLPSDRFSAERTGGSVSTLTIQRTQQEDSAVYLCASRLAGENTQYFGPGTRLTVL.

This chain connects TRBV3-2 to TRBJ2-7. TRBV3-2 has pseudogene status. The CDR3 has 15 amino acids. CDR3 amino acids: CASSQDGSPVDEQYV. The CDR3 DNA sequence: TGTGCCAGCAGCCAAGATGGGTCACCCGTCGACGAGCAGTACGTC.

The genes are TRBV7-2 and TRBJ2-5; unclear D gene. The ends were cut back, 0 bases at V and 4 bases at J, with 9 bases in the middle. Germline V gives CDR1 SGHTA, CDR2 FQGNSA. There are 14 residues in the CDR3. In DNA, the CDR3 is TGTGCCAGCAGCTTAGCTGGGTGGGGAGAGACCCAGTACTTC. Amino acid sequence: CASSLAGWGETQYF.